This passage covers 30 T cell receptor beta chains from one sample sequenced in a study of blood T cell repertoires in COVID-19. Sequencing used immunoSEQ multiplex PCR; TCRdb keeps in-frame clones, though not all of them. The sample holds 200,000 or so clones, 70% to 90% seen once. Input material: PBMCs or T cells enriched from blood (not recorded which). The receptors derive from a woman in her forties with acute COVID-19.

The DNA of the CDR3 is TGTGCCAGCAGTCCCGACAGGGGGTCCCACAATAATTCACCCCTCCACTTT. Translated, it gives CASSPDRGSHNNSPLHF. This chain uses TRBV27 with TRBJ1-6; 9 bases map to TRBD1. After removal of 5 bases from V and 5 bases from J, the junction contained 10 bases not matched to a gene. The CDR3 totals 17 residues. Germline CDR1 MNHEY, CDR2 SMNVEV (reference sequence).

CDR3 nucleotides: TGCGCCAGCAGCCAAGATCCTTTCAATCAGCCCCAGCATTTT. The encoded protein is CASSQDPFNQPQHF. This rearrangement joins TRBV4-1 to TRBJ1-5; D ambiguous. CDR1 and CDR2 from the germline V gene are MGHRA and YSYEKL. CDR3 size: 14 residues. The V end lost 0 bases, the J end lost 3 bases, and 6 bases lay between the germline ends.

This chain connects TRBV15 to TRBJ2-3; D might be TRBD1 (5 bases). Looked up from germline, CDR1 is LNHNV and CDR2 is YYDKDF (reference sequence). Deletions cut 0 bases from V and 0 bases from J, with 7 bases between. CDR3 length: 15 residues. The CDR3 DNA reads TGTGCCACCAGCAGAGACTCAGGGAGCACAGATACGCAGTATTTT. It is translated as CATSRDSGSTDTQYF.

This sequence joins TRBV9 and TRBJ2-3, with D possibly being TRBD1 (6 bases). The CDR3 spans 15 residues. V dropped 3 bases and J dropped 6 bases, with 17 bases sitting between them. Germline V gene lookup returns CDR1 SGDLS and CDR2 YYNGEE. Written as DNA, the CDR3 is TGTGCCAGCAGCGCCACAGGGACCTTTGGGGATACGCAGTATTTT. Translated, it gives CASSATGTFGDTQYF.

The chain couples TRBV10-3 to TRBJ1-2; a possible D gene is TRBD1 (5 bases). Trimming removed 7 bases at V and 8 bases at J, with 17 bases between. The V gene's germline CDR1 is ENHRY and CDR2 SYGVKD. This CDR3 is built from 13 residues. In DNA form, the CDR3 reads TGTGCCATCACGGGCAGATCGGGGGAAGGCTACACCTTC. It specifies CAITGRSGEGYTF.

This clone has a handful of counts. The genes are TRBV10-3 and TRBJ2-3; 9 positions agree with TRBD1. CDR1 and CDR2 from the germline V gene are ENHRY and SYGVKD. The CDR3 is made up of 15 amino acids. V lost 2 bases and J lost 4; bases outside the gene matches: 4. CDR3 residues: CAISEGQGIADTQYF. CDR3 DNA: TGTGCCATCAGTGAGGGACAGGGGATAGCAGATACGCAGTATTTT.

The chain employs TRBV5-4 and TRBJ1-1; D not certain. The germline V gene has CDR1 SGHNT and CDR2 YYREEE (reference sequence). There are 15 residues in the CDR3. The V gene lost 4 bases and the J gene lost 0 bases, with 13 bases spanning the gap. CDR3 sequence (DNA): TGTGCCAGCAGCGCAAACAGCCCCATGAACACTGAAGCTTTCTTT. This codes for CASSANSPMNTEAFF.

The chain recombines TRBV24-1 with TRBJ2-3, with 9 bases identical to TRBD2. The CDR3 is made up of 15 amino acids. Germline trimming cut 4 bases from V and 3 bases from J; bases unmatched to any gene: 4. Germline V gives CDR1 KGHDR, CDR2 SFDVKD. In DNA, the CDR3 is TGTGCCACCAGTGACCCTCTAGCGGGGACAGATACGCAGTATTTT. Translated: CATSDPLAGTDTQYF.

The V and J genes are TRBV10-2 and TRBJ1-5; D gene uncertain. Germline V lookup: CDR1 WSHSY, CDR2 SAAADI. V gave up 2 bases and J gave up 3 bases, with 11 bases separating them. CDR3 length: 15 residues. This chain's CDR3 is CASSEDGVSNQPQHF. CDR3 coding DNA: TGCGCCAGCAGTGAGGACGGGGTTTCCAATCAGCCCCAGCATTTT.

J is TRBJ1-6 and V is TRBV4-1, with a possible D match to TRBD1 (5 bases). Germline CDR1 MGHRA, CDR2 YSYEKL. Deletions cut 3 bases from V and 14 bases from J, with 14 bases between. This CDR3 is 13 amino acids long. CDR3 in DNA: TGCGCCAGCAGCCACCCTGACAGCCTCACCCTCCACTTT. Protein: CASSHPDSLTLHF.

The genes are TRBV27 and TRBJ1-2; TRBD1 is a possible D gene (5 bases). CDR1 is MNHEY and CDR2 is SMNVEV in the germline V gene (reference sequence). This CDR3 contains 14 residues. V lost 6 bases and J 7 bases, leaving 18 bases between the germline ends. CDR3 residues: CASSPAGGVGGYTF. The CDR3, as DNA: TGTGCCAGCAGCCCCGCCGGGGGGGTGGGTGGCTACACCTTC.

This chain connects TRBV2 to TRBJ2-7; the D is unclear. Germline CDR1 is SNHLY and CDR2 is FYNNEI. The V gene lost 0 bases and the J gene lost 2 bases, with 11 bases spanning the gap. This CDR3 is built from 15 residues. The CDR3 DNA is TGTGCCAGCAGTGAAGCCGGTCACGCAACCTACGAGCAGTACGTC. This encodes CASSEAGHATYEQYV.

The genes are TRBV3-1 (or the pseudogene TRBV3-2) and TRBJ2-7, with TRBD1 as a possible D gene (6 bases). Trimming removed 0 bases at V and 3 bases at J, with 24 bases between. Germline-derived CDR1 and CDR2 are LGHDT and YNNKEL (reference sequence). The length of the CDR3 is 19 residues. The CDR3 reads CASSQDCTGRPGLDYEQYF. In DNA, the CDR3 is TGTGCCAGCAGCCAAGATTGTACAGGGAGACCGGGTTTAGACTACGAGCAGTACTTC.

The J gene is TRBJ2-2, the V gene TRBV5-1, with no clear D. This CDR3 spans 14 amino acids. The germline V gene encodes CDR1 SGHRS and CDR2 YFSETQ. Deletions cut 3 bases from V and 0 bases from J, with 6 bases between. This chain's CDR3 is CASSSGSNTGELFF. The CDR3 nucleotides are TGCGCCAGCAGCTCCGGGTCGAACACCGGGGAGCTGTTTTTT.

This clone came up a few times. The V and J genes are TRBV5-1 and TRBJ1-1; 9 positions agree with TRBD1. CDR1 and CDR2 (germline): SGHRS, YFSETQ. The CDR3 totals 15 residues. V was pared by 2 bases and J by 6 bases, with 8 bases of the junction left unmatched. The CDR3 bases are TGCGCCAGCAGCTTACATACCGGACAGGGGTCTGAAGCTTTCTTT. As protein: CASSLHTGQGSEAFF.

The genes are TRBV5-1 and TRBJ1-2; maybe TRBD1 (5 bases). From germline, CDR1 is SGHRS and CDR2 YFSETQ. Deletions cut 4 bases from V and 4 bases from J, with 17 bases between. CDR3 length equals 15 residues. For the CDR3, the DNA is TGCGCCAGCAGCGCATTGATGGGGGGATCCTATGGCTACACCTTC. Amino acids: CASSALMGGSYGYTF.

The J gene is TRBJ1-2, the V gene TRBV24-1; D gene unclear. Between the trimmed V and J ends, which lost 3 bases and 6 bases, there was a span of 10 bases. Germline CDR1 KGHDR, CDR2 SFDVKD. The CDR3 consists of 13 residues. CDR3 in DNA: TGTGCCACCAGTGATAGGGAGAGTGATGGCTACACCTTC. This translates into CATSDRESDGYTF.

The CDR3 spells CASSVGRGGDTEAFF. As DNA, the CDR3 is TGTGCCAGCAGCGTAGGCAGGGGTGGGGACACTGAAGCTTTCTTT. The gene calls are TRBV9 and TRBJ1-1; D is perhaps TRBD1 (6 bases). Trimming removed 0 bases from V and 3 bases from J, with 12 bases in between. CDR3 length: 15 amino acids. Germline CDR1 SGDLS, CDR2 YYNGEE.

The chain has TRBV28 and TRBJ1-1; a weak D match, TRBD1 (6 bases). Germline CDR1 MDHEN, CDR2 SYDVKM. The CDR3 runs 15 residues. V was shortened by 8 bases and J by 1 base, with 17 bases between the two germline ends. CDR3 coding DNA: TGTGCCAGCGGGACACGAGGGACGGGGAACACTGAAGCTTTCTTT. Encoded protein: CASGTRGTGNTEAFF. Based on the CDR3 plus reference TRBV28 and TRBJ1-1, the full variable domain is DVKVTQSSRYLVKRTGEKVFLECVQDMDHENMFWYRQDPGLGLRLIYFSYDVKMKEKGDIPEGYSVSREKKERFSLILESASTNQTSMYLCASGTRGTGNTEAFFGQGTRLTVV.

The chain carries TRBV6-5 and TRBJ1-6; D gene unclear. With 1 base removed from V and 9 bases from J, the gap between germline ends came to 13 bases. Per the germline V gene, CDR1 is MNHEY and CDR2 is SVGAGI. The CDR3 totals 15 residues. The CDR3 here is CASSYLGAMGSPLHF. The CDR3 nucleotides read TGTGCCAGCAGTTACTTGGGAGCCATGGGTTCACCCCTCCACTTT.

The genes are TRBV30 and TRBJ1-5; 10 bases agree with TRBD1. Germline CDR1 GTSNPN, CDR2 SVGIG (reference sequence). V trimming: 5 bases; J trimming: 2 bases; junction bases outside the gene matches: 0. This CDR3 has 13 residues. The CDR3 DNA is TGTGCCTGGGGACAGGGGGGCAATCAGCCCCAGCATTTT. Translation gives CAWGQGGNQPQHF.

The CDR3 loop reads CASSRDFGFQPQHF. Here the CDR3 DNA reads TGTGCCAGCAGTCGGGACTTTGGGTTTCAGCCCCAGCATTTT. V is TRBV3-1 (or the pseudogene TRBV3-2) and J is TRBJ1-5, with TRBD1 as a possible D gene (5 bases). Between the trimmed V and J ends, which lost 6 bases and 6 bases, there was a span of 15 bases. The CDR3 extends over 14 amino acids. The germline V gene encodes CDR1 LGHDT and CDR2 YNNKEL (reference sequence).

The chain uses TRBV6-5 and TRBJ2-7; D is perhaps TRBD2 (6 bases). Germline V gene sequence: CDR1 MNHEY, CDR2 SVGAGI. V was shortened by 5 bases and J by 3 bases, with 14 bases between the two germline ends. The CDR3 loop spans 14 amino acids. CDR3 residues: CASSPRDFRYEQYV. DNA for the CDR3: TGTGCCAGCAGTCCCCGGGACTTCCGCTACGAGCAGTACGTC.

The genes are TRBV20-1 and TRBJ1-1; D remains unclear. Germline lookup yields CDR1 DFQATT and CDR2 SNEGSKA (reference sequence). The V and J ends lost 6 bases and 4 bases respectively, with 18 bases between them. The CDR3 extends over 14 amino acids. This chain's CDR3 is CSASLRVGGTEAFF. For the CDR3, the DNA is TGCAGTGCGAGTTTGCGAGTCGGAGGCACTGAAGCTTTCTTT.

This clone has more than one count but fewer than ten. The chain joins TRBV3-1 (or the pseudogene TRBV3-2) to TRBJ1-2; 7 bases are a match to TRBD1. The CDR3 totals 18 residues. Germline lookup yields CDR1 LGHDT and CDR2 YNNKEL (reference sequence). V lost 2 bases and J lost 3; bases outside the gene matches: 15. CDR3 region: CASSQQFVQGIRDYGYTF. CDR3 nucleotides: TGTGCCAGCAGCCAACAATTTGTACAGGGGATTAGGGACTATGGCTACACCTTC.

This clone was observed once. The chain combines TRBV7-6 with TRBJ2-7, with TRBD2 as a possible D gene (5 bases). CDR1 and CDR2 (germline): SGHVS, FNYEAQ. V lost 4 bases, J lost 4 bases, and 17 bases lay in between. The CDR3 is 15 amino acids. CDR3 protein: CASSSQRGGRYEQYF. The CDR3 coding sequence is TGTGCCAGCAGCTCCCAACGAGGCGGGCGGTACGAGCAGTACTTC. The whole variable domain, remainder taken from reference TRBV7-6 and TRBJ2-7, is GAGVSQSPRYKVTKRGQDVALRCDPISGHVSLYWYRQALGQGPEFLTYFNYEAQQDKSGLPNDRFSAERPEGSISTLTIQRTEQRDSAMYRCASSSQRGGRYEQYFGPGTRLTVT.

The rearrangement links TRBV19 to TRBJ1-5; maybe TRBD1 (5 bases). With 8 bases removed from V and 7 bases from J, the gap between germline ends came to 18 bases. The CDR3 spans 14 residues. CDR1 and CDR2 (germline): LNHDA, SQIVND (reference sequence). The CDR3 nucleotides are TGTGCCAGTTGTGCTTTGGGCGGGGGGCAGCCCCAGCATTTT. This encodes CASCALGGGQPQHF.

The rearrangement joins TRBV18 to TRBJ1-1; D gene uncertain. Germline CDR1 and CDR2: KGHSH and LQKENI. The CDR3 totals 15 residues. Trimming took off 2 bases at V and 0 bases at J, with 10 bases between the two ends. The CDR3 sequence is CASSPIGIMNTEAFF. The DNA of the CDR3 is TGTGCCAGCTCACCAATCGGGATAATGAACACTGAAGCTTTCTTT.

This chain uses TRBV30 with TRBJ1-3, with TRBD1 as a possible D gene (6 bases). Trimming took off 2 bases at V and 0 bases at J, with 11 bases between the two ends. Germline V gene data show CDR1 as GTSNPN and CDR2 as SVGIG (reference sequence). The CDR3 totals 15 residues. Here the CDR3 DNA reads TGTGCCTGGAGTACCGACAGGAGCTCTGGAAACACCATATATTTT. Residues: CAWSTDRSSGNTIYF.

The chain combines TRBV7-8 with TRBJ1-5, with D unresolved. The CDR3 contains 15 residues. From germline, CDR1 is SGHVS and CDR2 FQNEAQ. V shed 4 bases and J shed 4 bases, with 14 bases lying between them. DNA of the CDR3: TGTGCCAGCAGCTCAAGTGGGTCGGAGAATCAGCCCCAGCATTTT. Its protein product is CASSSSGSENQPQHF. Together with reference TRBV7-8 and TRBJ1-5, the CDR3 gives the full variable domain: GAGVSQSPRYKVAKRGQDVALRCDPISGHVSLFWYQQALGQGPEFLTYFQNEAQLDKSGLPSDRFFAERPEGSVSTLKIQRTQQEDSAVYLCASSSSGSENQPQHFGDGTRLSIL.